The 22 T cell receptor beta chains below come from one sample, sequenced in a study of OX40 agonist ivuxolimab in advanced cancers. The protocol was immunoSEQ multiplex PCR, while the TCRdb copy is restricted to in-frame clones and leaves out a portion. The top ten clones hold about 4.2% of a sample with 55,000 to 65,000 clones, about 85% of them seen once. The sample consisted of CD4+ or CD8+ T cells sorted from blood, taken in a trial of the OX40 agonist ivuxolimab. All receptors come from an adult with an advanced solid tumor such as melanoma, head and neck, liver or kidney cancer.

The rearrangement uses TRBV28 and TRBJ2-3; a possible D gene is TRBD2 (6 bases). V lost 7 bases to trimming and J lost 2 bases, with 10 bases between them. Germline-derived CDR1 and CDR2 are MDHEN and SYDVKM. The CDR3 spans 13 residues. The CDR3 DNA reads as TGTGCCAGCATGGGCGGGGCCACAGATACGCAGTATTTT. Protein product: CASMGGATDTQYF.

The J gene is TRBJ2-7, the V gene TRBV7-8; maybe TRBD1 (6 bases). Per germline, CDR1 SGHVS and CDR2 FQNEAQ. The CDR3 consists of 17 residues. Trimming removed 3 bases at V and 0 bases at J, with 18 bases between. CDR3 nucleotides: TGTGCCAGCAGCTTTCTGGGGTCGGGACAAACCTCCTACGAGCAGTACTTC. Amino acids: CASSFLGSGQTSYEQYF.

This chain joins TRBV27 and TRBJ2-1; 14 bases fit TRBD2. V was pared by 6 bases and J by 9 bases, with 10 bases of the junction left unmatched. This CDR3 is 16 amino acids long. Germline CDR1 and CDR2: MNHEY and SMNVEV (reference sequence). The CDR3 coding sequence is TGTGCCAGCAGACCGAGGGGGACTAGCGGGGGCATTGAGCAGTTCTTC. The encoded protein is CASRPRGTSGGIEQFF.

The chain is built from TRBV6-1 and TRBJ1-1, with no clear D. The V gene's germline CDR1 is MNHNS and CDR2 SASEGT. The CDR3 is 16 residues long. Trimming took 1 base from V and 7 from J, leaving 19 bases between them. The CDR3 spells CASSEGKWEGFGEAFF. Here the CDR3 DNA reads TGTGCCAGCAGTGAAGGGAAATGGGAGGGCTTCGGTGAAGCTTTCTTT.

The V and J genes are TRBV28 and TRBJ2-5; the match to TRBD1 covers 11 bases. The CDR3 sequence is 13 residues long. From germline, CDR1 is MDHEN and CDR2 SYDVKM. J lost 5 bases, V lost 5 bases, and 1 base had no gene match. The CDR3 here is CASSRDRGETQYF. The CDR3 region has the DNA TGTGCCAGCAGTCGGGACAGGGGGGAGACCCAGTACTTC.

The gene calls are TRBV28 and TRBJ1-1, with 8 nucleotides matching TRBD1. Germline V gene lookup returns CDR1 MDHEN and CDR2 SYDVKM. This CDR3 spans 15 amino acids. J was trimmed by 6 bases and V by 9 bases; bases with no gene match: 15. The DNA of the CDR3 is TGTGCCAGTCGCAGGGGGCGCTGGGAGGTTTCTGAAGCTTTCTTT. Protein: CASRRGRWEVSEAFF.

V gene TRBV6-6 combines with J gene TRBJ1-5; D gene ambiguous. V gave up 6 bases and J gave up 1 base, with 13 bases separating them. The CDR3 sequence is 15 residues long. In germline, CDR1 is MNHNY, CDR2 SVGAGI (reference sequence). Here the CDR3 reads CASSPGVFSNQPQHF. In nucleotides, the CDR3 is TGTGCCAGCAGCCCCGGGGTATTCAGCAATCAGCCCCAGCATTTT.

The chain has TRBV7-2 and TRBJ2-1, with D perhaps matching TRBD2 (7 bases). Trimming pared 1 base from V and 7 bases from J, leaving 14 bases between. The CDR3 is 15 amino acids. CDR1 and CDR2 from the germline V gene are SGHTA and FQGNSA. The CDR3 loop is CASSLVGGASNEQFF. CDR3 nucleotides: TGTGCCAGCAGCTTAGTGGGGGGGGCCTCGAATGAGCAGTTCTTC. Supplemented by reference TRBV7-2 and TRBJ2-1, the full variable domain reads GAGVSQSPSNKVTEKGKDVELRCDPISGHTALYWYRQSLGQGLEFLIYFQGNSAPDKSGLPSDRFSAERTGGSVSTLTIQRTQQEDSAVYLCASSLVGGASNEQFFGPGTRLTVL.

The rearrangement uses TRBV6-6 and TRBJ1-1; TRBD1 is a possible D gene (6 bases). The CDR3 is 13 amino acids. The V end was cut by 4 bases, the J end by 6 bases, with 12 bases between. The germline gives CDR1 MNHNY, CDR2 SVGAGI (reference sequence). Here the CDR3 reads CASSFQAGAEAFF. The DNA for the CDR3 is TGTGCCAGCAGTTTCCAGGCAGGGGCTGAAGCTTTCTTT.

The chain carries TRBV7-6 and TRBJ2-3; no clear D. The V gene lost 6 bases and the J gene lost 2 bases, with 3 bases spanning the gap. From germline, CDR1 is SGHVS and CDR2 FNYEAQ. This CDR3 has 11 amino acids. Here the CDR3 DNA reads TGTGCCAGCAGTGACACAGATACGCAGTATTTT. Translated, it gives CASSDTDTQYF.

This chain joins TRBV27 and TRBJ1-4; 8 bases line up with TRBD1. Trimming removed 5 bases from V and 7 bases from J; junction bases left unmatched: 6. CDR1 and CDR2 (germline): MNHEY, SMNVEV (reference sequence). The CDR3 is made up of 14 amino acids. The CDR3 region is CASSPWTGTEKLFF. For the CDR3, the DNA is TGTGCCAGCAGTCCGTGGACAGGGACTGAAAAACTGTTTTTT.

CDR3: CASSSTDRGGETQYF. CDR3 DNA: TGTGCCAGCAGCTCCACGGACAGGGGTGGGGAGACCCAGTACTTC. The chain couples TRBV7-3 to TRBJ2-5; 9 bases are a match to TRBD1. The V gene's germline CDR1 is SGHTA and CDR2 FQGTGA. V lost 4 bases to trimming and J lost 5 bases; unmatched junction nucleotides: 8. The CDR3 spans 15 residues.

The chain couples TRBV9 to TRBJ2-1; possibly TRBD2 for D (5 bases). The CDR3 totals 16 residues. Between the trimmed V and J ends, which lost 4 bases and 0 bases, there was a span of 14 bases. Germline-derived CDR1 and CDR2 are SGDLS and YYNGEE. For the CDR3, the DNA is TGTGCCAGCAGCCCACGAGCGGACCTCTCCTACAATGAGCAGTTCTTC. Its translation: CASSPRADLSYNEQFF.

V gene TRBV10-3 combines with J gene TRBJ1-1; TRBD1 matches at 7 bases. The length of the CDR3 is 15 residues. From germline, CDR1 is ENHRY and CDR2 SYGVKD. The junction had 10 bases not matched to a gene; V was cut back by 2 bases and J by 7 bases. The CDR3 loop reads CAISEGTARVDEAFF. The CDR3 DNA reads as TGTGCCATCAGTGAGGGGACAGCCCGAGTAGATGAAGCTTTCTTT.

The chain uses TRBV11-2 and TRBJ1-1; tentative D call: TRBD1 (6 bases). The germline gives CDR1 SGHAT, CDR2 FQNNGV. Trimming pared 5 bases from V and 1 base from J, leaving 11 bases between. CDR3 size: 14 residues. The CDR3 coding sequence is TGTGCCAGCAGCCCACAGGGAGAGAACACTGAAGCTTTCTTT. Protein: CASSPQGENTEAFF.

J is TRBJ1-1 and V is TRBV18, with a weak D call TRBD1 (5 bases). Trimming removed 3 bases at V and 1 base at J, with 9 bases between. Germline V gene sequence: CDR1 KGHSH, CDR2 LQKENI. The CDR3 covers 14 residues. The CDR3 nucleotides are TGTGCCAGCTCACCTTCCGGGACGAACACTGAAGCTTTCTTT. This codes for CASSPSGTNTEAFF.

This clone showed up just a few times. The V and J genes are TRBV7-6 and TRBJ2-1; 8 bases agree with TRBD2. V gave up 4 bases and J gave up 2 bases; unmatched junction bases: 4. Germline V gene data show CDR1 as SGHVS and CDR2 as FNYEAQ. The CDR3 length is 15 residues. In nucleotides, the CDR3 is TGTGCCAGCAGCTCTTTAGCGGGACCCTACAATGAGCAGTTCTTC. It is translated as CASSSLAGPYNEQFF. Full variable domain (remainder filled in from reference TRBV7-6 and TRBJ2-1): GAGVSQSPRYKVTKRGQDVALRCDPISGHVSLYWYRQALGQGPEFLTYFNYEAQQDKSGLPNDRFSAERPEGSISTLTIQRTEQRDSAMYRCASSSLAGPYNEQFFGPGTRLTVL.

The chain combines TRBV7-9 with TRBJ1-1, with 7 bases that match TRBD1. The CDR3 spans 11 residues. Germline V gene data show CDR1 as SEHNR and CDR2 as FQNEAQ (reference sequence). The junction had 5 bases not matched to a gene; V was cut back by 5 bases and J by 11 bases. DNA of the CDR3: TGTGCCAGCAGCCGACAGGGCCGGGCTTTCTTT. Protein product: CASSRQGRAFF.

The chain employs TRBV27 and TRBJ1-2; weak D call: TRBD1 (5 bases). Trimming shortened V by 9 bases and J by 8 bases, and 16 bases separated the two germline ends. This CDR3 region has 12 residues. Germline-derived CDR1 and CDR2 are MNHEY and SMNVEV (reference sequence). CDR3 bases: TGTGCCAGTTCCGCGGGACGGGAGGGCTACACCTTC. Its protein is CASSAGREGYTF.

This clone was seen a few times. The J gene is TRBJ1-4, the V gene TRBV4-1; D remains unclear. CDR1 is MGHRA and CDR2 is YSYEKL in the germline V gene. V was cut by 2 bases and J by 12 bases, with 10 bases left in between. There are 12 residues in the CDR3. CDR3 coding DNA: TGCGCCAGCAGCCAACAATCGAGCGAACTGTTTTTT. Its translation is CASSQQSSELFF.

The V and J genes are TRBV28 and TRBJ2-1, with a possible D match to TRBD2 (6 bases). Germline V lookup: CDR1 MDHEN, CDR2 SYDVKM. This CDR3 has 14 amino acids. V was pared by 6 bases and J by 7 bases, with 16 bases between. The CDR3 is CASRRGGRGNEQFF. For the CDR3, the DNA is TGTGCCAGCAGACGCGGAGGGCGCGGTAATGAGCAGTTCTTC. Variable domain in full (rest from reference TRBV28 and TRBJ2-1): DVKVTQSSRYLVKRTGEKVFLECVQDMDHENMFWYRQDPGLGLRLIYFSYDVKMKEKGDIPEGYSVSREKKERFSLILESASTNQTSMYLCASRRGGRGNEQFFGPGTRLTVL.

This chain joins TRBV7-6 and TRBJ1-1; D uncertain. Germline V gene lookup returns CDR1 SGHVS and CDR2 FNYEAQ. V lost 1 base to trimming and J lost 0 bases, with 3 bases between them. This CDR3 is built from 13 residues. CDR3 amino acids: CASSLDVNTEAFF. The CDR3 DNA sequence: TGTGCCAGCAGCTTAGATGTGAACACTGAAGCTTTCTTT.